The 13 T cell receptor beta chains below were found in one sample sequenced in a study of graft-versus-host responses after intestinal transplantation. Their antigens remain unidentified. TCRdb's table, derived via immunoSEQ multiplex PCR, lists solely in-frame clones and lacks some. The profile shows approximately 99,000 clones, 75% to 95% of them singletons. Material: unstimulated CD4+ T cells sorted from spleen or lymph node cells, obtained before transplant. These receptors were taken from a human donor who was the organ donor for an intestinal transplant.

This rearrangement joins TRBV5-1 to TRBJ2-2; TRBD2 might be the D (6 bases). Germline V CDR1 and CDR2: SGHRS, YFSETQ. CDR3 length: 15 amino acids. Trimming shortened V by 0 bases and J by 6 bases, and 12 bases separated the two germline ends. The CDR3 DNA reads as TGCGCCAGCAGCTTGGGTAATAGCGGCCCCGGGGAGCTGTTTTTT. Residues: CASSLGNSGPGELFF.

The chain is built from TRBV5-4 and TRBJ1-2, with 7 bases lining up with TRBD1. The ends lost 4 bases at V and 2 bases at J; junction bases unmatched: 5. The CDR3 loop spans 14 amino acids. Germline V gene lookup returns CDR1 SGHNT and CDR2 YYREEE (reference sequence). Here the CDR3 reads CASSLSGQNYGYTF. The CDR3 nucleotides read TGTGCCAGCAGCCTCTCGGGACAGAACTATGGCTACACCTTC.

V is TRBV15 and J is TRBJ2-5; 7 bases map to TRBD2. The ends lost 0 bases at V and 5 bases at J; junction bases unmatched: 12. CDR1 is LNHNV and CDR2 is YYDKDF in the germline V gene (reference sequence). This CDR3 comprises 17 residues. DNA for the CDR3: TGTGCCACCAGCAGAGATGTGTCTGGGAGGGGAAGGGAGACCCAGTACTTC. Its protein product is CATSRDVSGRGRETQYF.

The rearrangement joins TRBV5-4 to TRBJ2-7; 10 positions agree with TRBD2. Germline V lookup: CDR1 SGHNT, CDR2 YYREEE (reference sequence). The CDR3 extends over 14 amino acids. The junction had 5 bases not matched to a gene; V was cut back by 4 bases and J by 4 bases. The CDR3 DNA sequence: TGTGCCAGCAGCGCCGCTAGCGGGGGATACGAGCAGTACTTC. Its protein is CASSAASGGYEQYF. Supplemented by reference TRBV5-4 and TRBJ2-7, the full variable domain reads ETGVTQSPTHLIKTRGQQVTLRCSSQSGHNTVSWYQQALGQGPQFIFQYYREEENGRGNFPPRFSGLQFPNYSSELNVNALELDDSALYLCASSAASGGYEQYFGPGTRLTVT.

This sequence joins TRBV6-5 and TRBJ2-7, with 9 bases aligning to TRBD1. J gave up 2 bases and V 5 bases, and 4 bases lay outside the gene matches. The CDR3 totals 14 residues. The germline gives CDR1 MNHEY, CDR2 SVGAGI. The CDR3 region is CASSDRDRAYEQYF. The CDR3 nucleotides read TGTGCCAGCAGTGACCGGGACAGGGCCTACGAGCAGTACTTC.

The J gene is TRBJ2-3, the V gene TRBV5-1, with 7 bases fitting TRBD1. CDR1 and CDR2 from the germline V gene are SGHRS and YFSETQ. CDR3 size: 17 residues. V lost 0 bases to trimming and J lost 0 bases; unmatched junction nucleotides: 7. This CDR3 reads CASSLGGGHVSTDTQYF. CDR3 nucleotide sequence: TGCGCCAGCAGCTTGGGAGGGGGCCACGTTAGCACAGATACGCAGTATTTT.

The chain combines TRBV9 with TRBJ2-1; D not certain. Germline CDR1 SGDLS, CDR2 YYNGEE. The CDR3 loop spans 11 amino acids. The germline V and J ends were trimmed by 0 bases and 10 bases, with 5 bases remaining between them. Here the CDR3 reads CASSVATEQFF. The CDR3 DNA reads TGTGCCAGCAGCGTAGCCACAGAGCAGTTCTTC.

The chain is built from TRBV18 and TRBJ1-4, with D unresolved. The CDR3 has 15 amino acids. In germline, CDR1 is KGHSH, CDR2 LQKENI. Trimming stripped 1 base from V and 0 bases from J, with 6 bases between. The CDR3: CASSPRAATNEKLFF. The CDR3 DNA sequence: TGTGCCAGCTCACCACGGGCCGCAACTAATGAAAAACTGTTTTTT.

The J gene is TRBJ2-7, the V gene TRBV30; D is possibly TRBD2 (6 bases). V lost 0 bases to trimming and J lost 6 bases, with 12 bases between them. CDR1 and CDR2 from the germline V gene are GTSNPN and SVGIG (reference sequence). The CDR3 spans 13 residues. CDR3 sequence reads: CAWSVLWGGEQYF. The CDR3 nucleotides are TGTGCCTGGAGTGTATTGTGGGGAGGCGAGCAGTACTTC.

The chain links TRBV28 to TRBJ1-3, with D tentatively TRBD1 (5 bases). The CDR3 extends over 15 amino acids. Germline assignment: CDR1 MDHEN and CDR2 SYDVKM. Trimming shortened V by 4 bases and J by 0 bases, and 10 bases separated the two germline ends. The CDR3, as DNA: TGTGCCAGCAGTTCATACACAGGCTCTGGAAACACCATATATTTT. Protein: CASSSYTGSGNTIYF.

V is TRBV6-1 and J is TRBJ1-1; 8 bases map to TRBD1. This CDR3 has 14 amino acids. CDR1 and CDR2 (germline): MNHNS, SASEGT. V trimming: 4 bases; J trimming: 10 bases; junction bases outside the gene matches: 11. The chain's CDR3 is CASSVGTGTWGAFF. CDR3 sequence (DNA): TGTGCCAGCAGTGTTGGGACAGGCACCTGGGGAGCTTTCTTT.

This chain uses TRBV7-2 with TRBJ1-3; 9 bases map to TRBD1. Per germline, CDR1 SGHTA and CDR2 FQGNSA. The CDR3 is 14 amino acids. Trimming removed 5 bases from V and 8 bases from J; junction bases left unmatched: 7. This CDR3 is CASSIQGAGDTIYF. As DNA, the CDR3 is TGTGCCAGCAGCATACAGGGGGCTGGCGACACCATATATTTT.

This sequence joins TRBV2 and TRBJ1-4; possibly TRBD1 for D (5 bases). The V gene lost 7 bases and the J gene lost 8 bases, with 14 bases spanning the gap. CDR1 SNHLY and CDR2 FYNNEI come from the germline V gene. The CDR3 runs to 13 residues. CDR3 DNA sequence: TGTGCCAGCACTCGAGGGGAGGTCGAAAAACTGTTTTTT. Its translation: CASTRGEVEKLFF.